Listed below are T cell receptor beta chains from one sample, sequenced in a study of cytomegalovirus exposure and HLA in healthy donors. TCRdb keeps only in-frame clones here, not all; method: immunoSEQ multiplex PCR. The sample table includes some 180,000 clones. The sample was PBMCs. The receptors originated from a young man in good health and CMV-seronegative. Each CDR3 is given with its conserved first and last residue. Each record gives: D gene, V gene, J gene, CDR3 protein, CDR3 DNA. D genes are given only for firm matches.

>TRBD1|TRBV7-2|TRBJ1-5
CASSTRDSQYSNQPQHF
TGTGCCAGCAGCACGAGGGACAGCCAATATAGCAATCAGCCCCAGCATTTT
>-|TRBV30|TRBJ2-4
CAWSGFGGVDIQYF
TGTGCCTGGAGTGGTTTTGGCGGGGTAGACATTCAGTACTTC
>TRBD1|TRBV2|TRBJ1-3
CANLEADRDHSGNTIYF
TGTGCCAACCTGGAGGCGGACAGGGATCACTCTGGAAACACCATATATTTT
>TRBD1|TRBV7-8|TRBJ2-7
CASSWRGGTGEQYF
TGTGCCAGCAGCTGGCGGGGTGGGACAGGCGAGCAGTACTTC
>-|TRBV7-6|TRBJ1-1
CASSLAPPDSREMNTEAFF
TGTGCCAGCAGCTTAGCCCCCCCCGACAGTAGGGAAATGAACACTGAAGCTTTCTTT
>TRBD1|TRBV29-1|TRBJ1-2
CSVEPDREADGYTF
TGCAGCGTTGAACCGGACAGGGAAGCGGATGGCTACACCTTC
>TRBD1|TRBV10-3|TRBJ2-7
CAISERQGDYEQYF
TGTGCCATCAGTGAGCGACAGGGAGACTACGAGCAGTACTTC
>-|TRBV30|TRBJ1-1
CAWRVVHGGSEAFF
TGTGCCTGGAGGGTGGTGCATGGAGGTTCTGAAGCTTTCTTT
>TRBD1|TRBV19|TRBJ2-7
CASSEGTGRFYEQYF
TGTGCCAGTAGTGAGGGGACAGGACGGTTCTACGAGCAGTACTTC
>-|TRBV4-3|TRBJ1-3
CASSHEYRVGNTIYF
TGCGCCAGCAGCCATGAATACAGGGTAGGAAACACCATATATTTT
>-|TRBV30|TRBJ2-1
CAWMTGNYNEQFF
TGTGCCTGGATGACAGGCAACTACAATGAGCAGTTCTTC
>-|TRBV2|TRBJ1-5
CASSERTPGSQPQHF
TGTGCCAGCAGTGAAAGGACACCTGGAAGTCAGCCCCAGCATTTT
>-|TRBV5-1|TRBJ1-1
CASSWKRDTEAFF
TGCGCCAGCAGCTGGAAACGGGACACTGAAGCTTTCTTT
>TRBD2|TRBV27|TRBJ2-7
CASSLSSGRPYEQYF
TGTGCCAGCAGTTTAAGTAGCGGGAGGCCCTACGAGCAGTACTTC
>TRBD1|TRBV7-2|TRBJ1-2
CATQRGQGNYGYTF
TGTGCCACCCAGCGGGGACAGGGAAACTATGGCTACACCTTC
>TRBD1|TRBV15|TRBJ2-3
CATSRRTGGVTDTQYF
TGTGCCACCAGCAGACGGACAGGGGGCGTTACAGATACGCAGTATTTT
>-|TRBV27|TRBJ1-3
CASRGHAGNTIYF
TGTGCCAGCAGGGGGCACGCTGGAAACACCATATATTTT
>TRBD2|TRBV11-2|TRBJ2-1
CASSLEAGGMNEQFF
TGTGCCAGCAGCTTAGAGGCGGGAGGCATGAATGAGCAGTTCTTC
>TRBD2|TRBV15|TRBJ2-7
CATSRGDLGLAEIKYF
TGTGCCACCAGCAGAGGCGACCTGGGACTAGCGGAGATCAAGTACTTC
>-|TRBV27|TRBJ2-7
CASSPPARDTAEQYF
TGTGCCAGCAGTCCCCCTGCCAGGGATACCGCCGAGCAGTACTTC
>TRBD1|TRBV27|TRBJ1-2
CASSANPGQAGYGYTF
TGTGCCAGCAGTGCAAACCCGGGACAGGCGGGCTATGGCTACACCTTC
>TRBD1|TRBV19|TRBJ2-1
CASSIGTGGLSRNLKYNEQFF
TGTGCCAGTAGTATCGGGACAGGGGGACTCTCTAGAAACCTAAAATACAATGAGCAGTTCTTC
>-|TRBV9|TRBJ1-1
CASSVEQNTEAFF
TGTGCCAGCAGCGTAGAACAGAACACTGAAGCTTTCTTT
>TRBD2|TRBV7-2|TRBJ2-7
CASSLATSGGAYEQYF
TGTGCCAGCAGCCTCGCCACTAGCGGGGGGGCCTACGAGCAGTACTTC
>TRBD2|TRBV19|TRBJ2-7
CASRSGGTDEQYF
TGTGCCAGTAGGTCGGGAGGAACTGACGAGCAGTACTTC
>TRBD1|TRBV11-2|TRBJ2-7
CASSLDRPSYEQYF
TGTGCCAGCAGCCTGGACAGGCCTTCCTACGAGCAGTACTTC
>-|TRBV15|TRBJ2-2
CATSRFRDTGELFF
TGTGCCACCAGCAGGTTCAGGGACACCGGGGAGCTGTTTTTT
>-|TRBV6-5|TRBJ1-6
CASSDWGGSPLHF
TGTGCCAGCAGCGACTGGGGGGGTTCACCCCTCCACTTT
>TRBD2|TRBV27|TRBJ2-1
CASSSSGANEQFF
TGTGCCAGCAGTTCTAGCGGCGCAAATGAGCAGTTCTTC
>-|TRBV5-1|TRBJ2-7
CASSLEGFWRGRDYEQYF
TGCGCCAGCAGCTTGGAGGGGTTCTGGAGGGGTCGGGACTACGAGCAGTACTTC
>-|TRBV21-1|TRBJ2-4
CASSQSSDREEGIFKNIQYF
TGTGCCAGCTCTCAGTCCAGTGACAGGGAAGAGGGAATTTTCAAAAACATTCAGTACTTC
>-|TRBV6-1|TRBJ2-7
CASSEGGEYF
TGTGCCAGCAGTGAAGGGGGAGAGTACTTC
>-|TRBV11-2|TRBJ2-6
CASSLFGRGVLTF
TGTGCCAGCAGCTTATTTGGCCGGGGCGTCCTGACTTTC
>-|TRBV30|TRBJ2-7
CAWSVRGTRDYEQYF
TGTGCCTGGAGTGTACGAGGGACAAGGGACTACGAGCAGTACTTC
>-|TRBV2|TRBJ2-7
CASLRTGSYEQYF
TGTGCCAGCCTTAGAACAGGATCCTACGAGCAGTACTTC
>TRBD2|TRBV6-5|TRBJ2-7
CASSLRGGIYEQYF
TGTGCCAGCAGTCTACGGGGGGGTATCTACGAGCAGTACTTC
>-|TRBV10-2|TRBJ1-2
CASSAGTDHGYTF
TGCGCCAGCAGTGCGGGGACTGACCATGGCTACACCTTC
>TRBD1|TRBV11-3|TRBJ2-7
CASSLDWGQLSYEQYF
TGTGCCAGCAGCTTAGATTGGGGACAGCTTTCCTACGAGCAGTACTTC
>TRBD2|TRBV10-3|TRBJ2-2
CAIIKSPSGNTGELFF
TGTGCCATCATCAAATCCCCTAGCGGTAACACCGGGGAGCTGTTTTTT
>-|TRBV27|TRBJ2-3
CASSSEGSTDTQYF
TGTGCCAGCAGTTCGGAGGGCAGCACAGATACGCAGTATTTT
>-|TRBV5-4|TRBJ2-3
CASSLTDTDTQYF
TGTGCCAGCAGCTTGACAGACACAGATACGCAGTATTTT
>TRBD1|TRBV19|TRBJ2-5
CASSIVGQGSETQYF
TGTGCCAGTAGTATAGTCGGACAGGGTTCGGAGACCCAGTACTTC
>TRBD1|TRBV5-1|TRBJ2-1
CASSSIRDRGKHEQFF
TGCGCCAGCAGCTCGATCCGGGACAGGGGGAAACATGAGCAGTTCTTC
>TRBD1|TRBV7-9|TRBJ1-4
CASSARTGINEKLFF
TGTGCCAGCAGCGCGCGGACAGGGATAAATGAAAAACTGTTTTTT
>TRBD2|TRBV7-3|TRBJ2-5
CASSLGGGAGTQYF
TGTGCCAGCAGCTTAGGCGGGGGGGCTGGGACCCAGTACTTC
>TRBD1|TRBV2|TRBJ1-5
CASRRDSRNQPQHF
TGTGCCAGCAGGAGGGACAGTCGCAATCAGCCCCAGCATTTT
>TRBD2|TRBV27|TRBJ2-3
CASSLGLAAPATQYF
TGTGCCAGCAGTTTAGGCCTAGCGGCGCCCGCGACGCAGTATTTT
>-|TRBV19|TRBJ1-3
CASISRLISGNTIYF
TGTGCCAGTATCTCCCGACTGATCTCTGGAAACACCATATATTTT
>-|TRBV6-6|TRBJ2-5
CASSGQQETQYF
TGTGCCAGCAGTGGACAACAAGAGACCCAGTACTTC
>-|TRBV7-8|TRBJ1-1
CASSPSSASPEAFF
TGTGCCAGCAGCCCCTCGAGCGCCTCGCCCGAAGCTTTCTTT
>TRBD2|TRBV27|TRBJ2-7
CASSQREGYEQYF
TGTGCCAGCAGCCAGCGGGAGGGATACGAGCAGTACTTC